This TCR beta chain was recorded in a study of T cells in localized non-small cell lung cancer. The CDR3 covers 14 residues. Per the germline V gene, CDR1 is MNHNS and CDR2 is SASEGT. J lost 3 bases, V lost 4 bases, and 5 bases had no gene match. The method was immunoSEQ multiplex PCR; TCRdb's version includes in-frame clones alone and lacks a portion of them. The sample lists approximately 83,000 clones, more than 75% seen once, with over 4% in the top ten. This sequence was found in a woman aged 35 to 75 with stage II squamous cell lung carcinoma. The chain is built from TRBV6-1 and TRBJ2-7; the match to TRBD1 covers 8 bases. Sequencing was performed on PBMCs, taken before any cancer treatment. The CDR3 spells CASSADRAHYEQYF. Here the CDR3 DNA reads TGTGCCAGCAGTGCGGACAGGGCGCACTACGAGCAGTACTTC.